These 10 T cell receptor beta chains were all obtained from the same sample, sequenced in a study of response to subunit inactivated influenza vaccine. TCRdb re-called the RT-PCR reads with MiXCR, one entry per CDR3 protein. The table shows 540,000 or so distinct CDR3 sequences, with 10% to 15% occurring only once. The sample in question was PBMCs from blood, obtained about 6 weeks after vaccination. These receptors all stem from a man aged 45-60 years who received an inactivated influenza vaccine.

The V call is TRBV28, the J call TRBJ1-2; 7 positions match TRBD1. This CDR3 contains 13 residues. V dropped 7 bases and J dropped 5; count of bases not matched to a gene: 7. Germline V gene sequence: CDR1 MDHEN, CDR2 SYDVKM. DNA for the CDR3: TGTGCCAGCATTTCAGGGGGGGGGTATGGCTACACCTTC. Its translation is CASISGGGYGYTF.

The J gene is TRBJ2-2, the V gene TRBV7-9; a weak D match, TRBD1 (6 bases). The ends were cut back, 4 bases at V and 5 bases at J, with 8 bases in the middle. Germline V gene lookup returns CDR1 SEHNR and CDR2 FQNEAQ (reference sequence). CDR3 length: 13 amino acids. The CDR3 DNA reads TGTGCCAGCAGCTGGGGACAAACCGGGGAGCTGTTTTTT. Translated, it gives CASSWGQTGELFF.

In this sample, this clonotype turned up a few times. This chain uses TRBV7-2 with TRBJ2-3; weak D call: TRBD2 (5 bases). Trimming shortened V by 0 bases and J by 10 bases, and 11 bases separated the two germline ends. CDR1 and CDR2 (germline): SGHTA, FQGNSA. The CDR3 has 13 residues. CDR3 DNA: TGTGCCAGCAGCTTAGCTGGAGTAGCGTCGCAGTATTTT. Protein sequence: CASSLAGVASQYF.

In this sample, this clonotype turned up a few times. The J gene is TRBJ2-6, the V gene TRBV11-1; possibly TRBD1 for D (7 bases). The ends were cut back, 5 bases at V and 1 base at J, with 18 bases in the middle. Germline values: CDR1 SGHAT, CDR2 FQDESV (reference sequence). The CDR3 runs to 18 residues. This CDR3 is CASSRETGSVSGANVLTF. In DNA form, the CDR3 reads TGTGCCAGCAGCCGGGAGACAGGGTCCGTATCTGGGGCCAACGTCCTGACTTTC.

This clonotype was seen at least ten times. The V gene is TRBV20-1, the J gene TRBJ2-1, with 10 bases that match TRBD2. V was clipped by 6 bases and J by 10 bases; unmatched bases: 12. CDR1 DFQATT and CDR2 SNEGSKA come from the germline V gene (reference sequence). CDR3 length: 14 amino acids. The CDR3 DNA follows: TGCAGTGCGAGCGGACTAGCGGAGGTACGCGAGCAGTTCTTC. Protein product: CSASGLAEVREQFF.

This clonotype has just a few counts. The chain is built from TRBV3-1 and TRBJ1-2, with D possibly being TRBD1 (6 bases). The germline V and J ends were trimmed by 5 bases and 10 bases, with 14 bases remaining between them. Per the germline V gene, CDR1 is LGHDT and CDR2 is YNNKEL (reference sequence). This CDR3 spans 12 amino acids. The DNA for the CDR3 is TGTGCCAGCAGCTTCGGGGACAATTACTACACCTTC. Translated: CASSFGDNYYTF.

Details on this clonotype: Possible read error: a much larger clone is one base away. This chain joins TRBV5-1 and TRBJ2-1, with 7 bases fitting TRBD1. Per germline, CDR1 SGHRS and CDR2 YFSETQ. V lost 2 bases to trimming and J lost 1 base; unmatched junction nucleotides: 9. The CDR3 spans 17 residues. CDR3 residues: CASSFYTGAVSYNEQFF. The CDR3 nucleotides are TGCGCCAGCAGCTTCTATACAGGGGCGGTATCCTACAATGAGCAGTTCTTC.

This clonotype was seen a few times. The gene calls are TRBV6-1 and TRBJ1-5; a weak D match, TRBD1 (5 bases). The CDR3 runs to 14 residues. V gave up 8 bases and J gave up 1 base, with 12 bases separating them. Germline CDR1 MNHNS, CDR2 SASEGT. The CDR3 here is CASRQGTSNQPQHF. CDR3 DNA sequence: TGTGCCAGCCGGCAAGGGACGAGCAATCAGCCCCAGCATTTT.

This clonotype has a handful of counts. V is TRBV5-1 and J is TRBJ2-5; perhaps D is TRBD1 or TRBD2 (5 bases each). The V end was cut by 1 base, the J end by 4 bases, with 14 bases between. Germline-derived CDR1 and CDR2 are SGHRS and YFSETQ. The CDR3 length is 15 residues. This CDR3 is CASSLTMGPGETQYF. CDR3 coding DNA: TGCGCCAGCAGCTTGACAATGGGACCGGGAGAGACCCAGTACTTC.

The chain is built from TRBV4-3 and TRBJ2-5; D might be TRBD1 or TRBD2, each matching 5 bases. Germline loops: CDR1 LGHNA, CDR2 YSLEER. The CDR3 runs to 15 residues. V was shortened by 0 bases and J by 2 bases, with 10 bases between the two germline ends. DNA for the CDR3: TGCGCCAGCAGCCAAGATGGGGGAACTCAAGAGACCCAGTACTTC. Translated: CASSQDGGTQETQYF.